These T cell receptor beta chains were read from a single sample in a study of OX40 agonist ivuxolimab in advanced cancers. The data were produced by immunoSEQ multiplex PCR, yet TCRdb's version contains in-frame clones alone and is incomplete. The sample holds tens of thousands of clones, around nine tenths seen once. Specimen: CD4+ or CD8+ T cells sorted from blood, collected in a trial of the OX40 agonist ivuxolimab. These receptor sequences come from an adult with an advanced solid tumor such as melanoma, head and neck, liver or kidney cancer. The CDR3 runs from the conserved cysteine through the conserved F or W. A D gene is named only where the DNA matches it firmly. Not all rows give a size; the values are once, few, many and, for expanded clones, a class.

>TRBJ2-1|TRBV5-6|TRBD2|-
CASSLGLAGGNEQFF
TGTGCCAGCAGCTTAGGACTAGCGGGAGGTAATGAGCAGTTCTTC
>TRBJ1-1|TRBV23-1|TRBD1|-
CASSQSSTGANTEAFF
TGCGCCAGCAGTCAATCGTCGACAGGGGCCAACACTGAAGCTTTCTTT
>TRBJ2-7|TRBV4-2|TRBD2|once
CASSQESSGYYEQYF
TGTGCCAGCAGCCAAGAGTCTAGCGGATACTACGAGCAGTACTTC
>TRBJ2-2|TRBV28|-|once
CASSLEGDTGELFF
TGTGCCAGCAGTTTGGAGGGGGACACCGGGGAGCTGTTTTTT
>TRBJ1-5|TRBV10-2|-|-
CASSEYPSGPQHF
TGCGCCAGCAGTGAGTATCCAAGCGGGCCCCAGCATTTT
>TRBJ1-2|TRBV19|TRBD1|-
CASSTRTGSSGGYTF
TGTGCCAGTAGTACCAGGACAGGCTCTTCGGGTGGCTACACCTTC
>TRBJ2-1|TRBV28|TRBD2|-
CASSFVTSGLQEQFF
TGTGCCAGCAGTTTTGTGACTAGCGGATTACAGGAGCAGTTCTTC
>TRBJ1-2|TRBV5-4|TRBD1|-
CASSLGDRPYGYTF
TGTGCCAGCAGCTTGGGGGACAGACCCTATGGCTACACCTTC
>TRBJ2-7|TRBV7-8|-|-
CASSFGQSYEQYF
TGTGCCAGCAGCTTCGGACAGAGCTACGAGCAGTACTTC
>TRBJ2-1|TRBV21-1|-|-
CASSKDLADNEQFF
TGTGCCAGCAGCAAAGATCTAGCGGACAATGAGCAGTTCTTC
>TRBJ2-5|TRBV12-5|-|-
CASAEQGVWETQYF
TGTGCTAGTGCTGAACAGGGAGTATGGGAGACCCAGTACTTC
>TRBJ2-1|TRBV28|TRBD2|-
CASSSGLAGEYNEQFF
TGTGCCAGCAGCTCGGGACTAGCGGGAGAGTACAATGAGCAGTTCTTC
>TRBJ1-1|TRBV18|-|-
CASSPPERGNTEAFF
TGTGCCAGCTCACCACCGGAGCGAGGGAACACTGAAGCTTTCTTT
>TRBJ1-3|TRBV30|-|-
CGEADSSGNTIYF
TGTGGCGAGGCCGACAGCTCTGGAAACACCATATATTTT
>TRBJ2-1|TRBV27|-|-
CASSLGSSYNEQFF
TGTGCCAGCAGTTTAGGTAGCTCCTACAATGAGCAGTTCTTC
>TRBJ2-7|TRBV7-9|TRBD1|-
CASSPGGIYEQYF
TGTGCCAGCAGTCCAGGGGGCATCTACGAGCAGTACTTC
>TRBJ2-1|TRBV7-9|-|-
CASSSVQGSYNEQFF
TGTGCCAGCAGCTCAGTACAGGGTTCCTACAATGAGCAGTTCTTC
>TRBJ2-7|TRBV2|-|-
CASSEGVPERLEQYF
TGTGCCAGCAGTGAAGGTGTCCCGGAGCGGCTCGAGCAGTACTTC
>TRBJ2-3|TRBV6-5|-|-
CASSPSWGTTDTQYF
TGTGCCAGCAGTCCATCATGGGGAACCACAGATACGCAGTATTTT
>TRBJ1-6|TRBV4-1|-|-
CASSQQGPPLHF
TGCGCCAGCAGCCAGCAGGGGCCACCCCTCCACTTT
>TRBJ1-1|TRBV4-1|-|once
CASSQLQGPNTEAFF
TGCGCCAGCAGCCAGCTACAGGGTCCGAACACTGAAGCTTTCTTT
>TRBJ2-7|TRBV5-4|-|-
CASSSPADSVSYEQYF
TGTGCCAGCAGCTCCCCCGCCGACAGTGTCTCCTACGAGCAGTACTTC
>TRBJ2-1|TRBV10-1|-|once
CASSESSGFSYNEQFF
TGCGCCAGCAGTGAGTCGAGCGGCTTCTCCTACAATGAGCAGTTCTTC
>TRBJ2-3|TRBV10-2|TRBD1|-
CASSELRTGGLTDTQYF
TGCGCCAGCAGTGAATTAAGGACAGGGGGTTTGACAGATACGCAGTATTTT
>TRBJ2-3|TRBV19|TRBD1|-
CASSFRQGSDTQYF
TGTGCCAGTAGTTTTCGACAGGGGTCAGATACGCAGTATTTT
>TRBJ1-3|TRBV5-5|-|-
CASSLGSGNTIYF
TGTGCCAGCAGCTTGGGGTCTGGAAACACCATATATTTT
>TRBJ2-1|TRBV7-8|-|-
CASSSMVRGYNEQFF
TGTGCCAGCAGCTCCATGGTCAGGGGATACAATGAGCAGTTCTTC
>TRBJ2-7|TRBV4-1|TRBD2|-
CASSQVSGIEQYF
TGCGCCAGCAGCCAAGTGAGCGGGATCGAGCAGTACTTC
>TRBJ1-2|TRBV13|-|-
CASSPGGTNYGYTF
TGTGCCAGCAGCCCAGGAGGCACCAACTATGGCTACACCTTC
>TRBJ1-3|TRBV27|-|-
CASSLAGNSGNTIYF
TGTGCCAGCAGTTTAGCCGGAAACTCTGGAAACACCATATATTTT
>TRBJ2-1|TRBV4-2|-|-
CAGSRGSEQFF
TGTGCCGGCAGCCGTGGCAGTGAGCAGTTCTTC
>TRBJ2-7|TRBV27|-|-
CASSLSLGYEQYF
TGTGCCAGCAGTTTATCGTTAGGCTACGAGCAGTACTTC
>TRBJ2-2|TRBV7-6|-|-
CASSLASGTGELFF
TGTGCCAGCAGCCTAGCATCCGGGACAGGGGAGCTGTTTTTT
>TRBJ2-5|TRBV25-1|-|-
CASSEYLSGAGETQYF
TGTGCCAGCAGTGAATATTTATCGGGGGCGGGGGAGACCCAGTACTTC
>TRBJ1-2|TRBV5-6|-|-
CASSLSGGYTF
TGTGCCAGCAGCTTGTCTGGAGGCTACACCTTC
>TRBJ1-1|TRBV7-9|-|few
CASSRGTEAFF
TGTGCCAGCAGCCGTGGAACTGAAGCTTTCTTT
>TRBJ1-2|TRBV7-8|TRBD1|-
CASSRTGPLVNGYTF
TGTGCCAGCAGCCGGACAGGGCCCCTCGTGAATGGCTACACCTTC
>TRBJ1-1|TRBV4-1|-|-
CASSSRISWAEAFF
TGCGCCAGCAGCTCCCGGATCTCCTGGGCCGAAGCTTTCTTT
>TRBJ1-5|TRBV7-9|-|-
CASSSGTLSNQPQHF
TGTGCCAGCAGCTCCGGGACACTTAGCAATCAGCCCCAGCATTTT
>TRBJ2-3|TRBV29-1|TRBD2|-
CSTGLAGNTDTQYF
TGCAGCACGGGACTAGCGGGAAACACAGATACGCAGTATTTT
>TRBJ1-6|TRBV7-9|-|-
CASSLVSGSDPPLHF
TGTGCCAGCAGCTTAGTTTCAGGGTCGGATCCACCCCTCCACTTT
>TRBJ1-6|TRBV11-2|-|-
CASSTPPGSPLHF
TGTGCCAGCAGCACCCCTCCGGGTTCACCCCTCCACTTT
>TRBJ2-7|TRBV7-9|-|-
CASSDLSYEQYF
TGTGCCAGCAGCGACCTCAGCTACGAGCAGTACTTC
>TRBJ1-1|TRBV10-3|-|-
CAILGGANTEAFF
TGTGCCATATTGGGGGGCGCGAACACTGAAGCTTTCTTT
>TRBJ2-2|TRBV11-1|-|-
CASIWTTGNRGAGELFF
TGTGCCAGCATATGGACAACCGGGAACCGAGGTGCCGGGGAGCTGTTTTTT